These 10 T cell receptor beta chains were all obtained from the same sample, sequenced in a study of blood T cell repertoires in COVID-19. Libraries were prepared by immunoSEQ multiplex PCR; TCRdb keeps only in-frame clonotypes and omits some of them. The table has around 110,000 clones, over 80% seen once. The sequenced sample consisted of peripheral blood. Every receptor here comes from a woman in her 70s with acute or convalescent COVID-19.

The chain recombines TRBV6-1 with TRBJ1-1; D call uncertain. Germline V gene data show CDR1 as MNHNS and CDR2 as SASEGT. V dropped 3 bases and J dropped 0 bases, with 8 bases sitting between them. The CDR3 extends over 14 amino acids. CDR3 in amino acids: CASSDSSMNTEAFF. CDR3 DNA sequence: TGTGCCAGCAGTGATAGCAGCATGAACACTGAAGCTTTCTTT.

This chain links TRBV19 with TRBJ2-1; 9 bases agree with TRBD1. Germline CDR1 LNHDA, CDR2 SQIVND (reference sequence). CDR3 length: 14 amino acids. The ends lost 9 bases at V and 10 bases at J; junction bases unmatched: 13. CDR3 in amino acids: CASAAGTGIGEQFF. The CDR3 DNA is TGTGCCAGCGCCGCCGGGACAGGGATAGGGGAGCAGTTCTTC.

This clone appeared a single time. V is TRBV18 and J is TRBJ2-1, with 11 bases lining up with TRBD1. Germline V CDR1 and CDR2: KGHSH, LQKENI. V shed 2 bases and J 6 bases; nucleotides not matched to a gene: 6. This CDR3 is built from 16 residues. The CDR3: CASSPTGQGARNEQFF. The CDR3 region has the DNA TGTGCCAGCTCACCAACCGGACAGGGGGCTCGCAATGAGCAGTTCTTC. The full variable domain, its missing parts supplied by reference TRBV18 and TRBJ2-1, is NAGVMQNPRHLVRRRGQEARLRCSPMKGHSHVYWYRQLPEEGLKFMVYLQKENIIDESGMPKERFSAEFPKEGPSILRIQQVVRGDSAAYFCASSPTGQGARNEQFFGPGTRLTVL.

The chain recombines TRBV6-6 with TRBJ2-5; 10 bases align to TRBD2. J gave up 5 bases and V 0 bases, and 6 bases lay outside the gene matches. The CDR3 consists of 16 residues. Germline V CDR1 and CDR2: MNHNY, SVGAGI (reference sequence). In DNA form, the CDR3 reads TGTGCCAGCAGTTACTCGGTTAGCGGGAGGTCGGAGACCCAGTACTTC. Translation: CASSYSVSGRSETQYF.

This chain links TRBV5-1 with TRBJ2-5, with D possibly TRBD1 on 5 matching bases. Germline V gene data show CDR1 as SGHRS and CDR2 as YFSETQ. This CDR3 has 14 amino acids. The V end was cut by 4 bases, the J end by 0 bases, with 10 bases between. This CDR3 reads CASSLQGNQETQYF. CDR3 sequence (DNA): TGCGCCAGCAGCCTGCAGGGTAACCAAGAGACCCAGTACTTC. The whole variable domain, filled in from reference TRBV5-1 and TRBJ2-5, reads KAGVTQTPRYLIKTRGQQVTLSCSPISGHRSVSWYQQTPGQGLQFLFEYFSETQRNKGNFPGRFSGRQFSNSRSEMNVSTLELGDSALYLCASSLQGNQETQYFGPGTRLLVL.

The chain uses TRBV7-9 and TRBJ1-4; 7 positions match TRBD1. V lost 5 bases, J lost 4 bases, and 4 bases stayed unmatched. The CDR3 runs to 14 residues. Looked up from germline, CDR1 is SEHNR and CDR2 is FQNEAQ (reference sequence). DNA for the CDR3: TGTGCCAGCAGCCCAGGGGACAGTAATGAAAAACTGTTTTTT. Its protein product is CASSPGDSNEKLFF.

This clone was seen once. This chain uses TRBV10-2 with TRBJ1-5; D may be TRBD1 (5 bases). V was cut by 3 bases and J by 1 base, with 13 bases left in between. The CDR3 is 16 residues long. Germline-derived CDR1 and CDR2 are WSHSY and SAAADI. CDR3 in amino acids: CASSDGTRGSNQPQHF. The DNA of the CDR3 is TGCGCCAGCAGTGACGGCACCCGGGGGAGCAATCAGCCCCAGCATTTT.

The chain combines TRBV27 with TRBJ1-6; the match to TRBD1 covers 10 bases. J gave up 9 bases and V 6 bases, and 8 bases lay outside the gene matches. In germline, CDR1 is MNHEY, CDR2 SMNVEV (reference sequence). This CDR3 is built from 15 residues. In nucleotides, the CDR3 is TGTGCCAGCAGGCTAGGCGGGACAGGGGTTTCACCCCTCCACTTT. Translating it yields CASRLGGTGVSPLHF.

As concerns this clone: This sample also contains other DNA sequences that code for the same CDR3. CDR3 protein: CASSREPGGSPLHF. The CDR3 DNA sequence: TGTGCCAGCAGCCGCGAACCAGGTGGGTCACCCCTCCACTTT. The chain links TRBV11-2 to TRBJ1-6; D not resolved. CDR3 size: 14 residues. V was trimmed by 5 bases and J by 10 bases, leaving 15 bases between them. The germline gives CDR1 SGHAT, CDR2 FQNNGV. The full variable domain, rest sourced from reference TRBV11-2 and TRBJ1-6, is EAGVAQSPRYKIIEKRQSVAFWCNPISGHATLYWYQQILGQGPKLLIQFQNNGVVDDSQLPKDRFSAERLKGVDSTLKIQPAKLEDSAVYLCASSREPGGSPLHFGNGTRLTVT.

This clone was found once. The CDR3 sequence: CASSIWPSGSNSEQYF. As DNA, the CDR3 is TGTGCCAGTAGTATTTGGCCTAGCGGGAGCAATTCCGAGCAGTACTTC. The J gene is TRBJ2-7, the V gene TRBV19, with TRBD2 identical over 10 bases. Germline CDR1 and CDR2: LNHDA and SQIVND (reference sequence). Losses at the gene ends were 3 bases for V and 6 bases for J; bases not matched to a gene: 11. This CDR3 spans 16 amino acids.